The rows below give T cell receptor beta chains drawn from one sample of a study of PD-1 blockade in mismatch repair-deficient tumors. Clones were sequenced by immunoSEQ multiplex PCR, and TCRdb holds only the in-frame ones, with some missing. Of under 50,000 clones listed, roughly 80% are singletons. Sample: peripheral blood, taken 4 weeks after starting pembrolizumab. These receptors were taken from an adult with mismatch repair-deficient cancer. CDR3s include the opening cysteine and the closing phenylalanine or tryptophan. D genes are given only for firm matches. Only part of the rows carry a size: once, few, many, or a class if the clone is expanded.

size	V	J	D	CDR3	DNA
.	TRBV5-1	TRBJ1-2	TRBD1	CASSSDRGGYTF	TGCGCCAGCAGCAGTGACAGGGGCGGCTACACCTTC
.	TRBV11-3	TRBJ1-5	.	CASSSEYSSNQPQHF	TGTGCCAGCAGCTCCGAATACAGTAGCAATCAGCCCCAGCATTTT
.	TRBV7-9	TRBJ2-5	TRBD2	CASSRGGAVETQYF	TGTGCCAGCAGCCGGGGGGGTGCGGTAGAGACCCAGTACTTC
.	TRBV25-1	TRBJ2-4	TRBD1	CASSEWTGGPEYF	TGTGCCAGCAGTGAGTGGACAGGGGGCCCGGAGTACTTC
once	TRBV11-2	TRBJ2-7	.	CASSFRDGDYEQYF	TGTGCCAGCAGCTTCAGGGATGGGGATTACGAGCAGTACTTC
.	TRBV28	TRBJ2-7	.	CASRPRSGSYEQYF	TGTGCCAGCAGACCAAGATCGGGCTCCTACGAGCAGTACTTC
.	TRBV5-4	TRBJ2-1	.	CASSLAGGRQFF	TGTGCCAGCAGCTTGGCAGGGGGGCGGCAGTTCTTC
.	TRBV11-2	TRBJ2-7	.	CASSQAGEQYF	TGTGCCAGCAGTCAGGCCGGCGAGCAGTACTTC
.	TRBV7-9	TRBJ2-3	TRBD2	CASSAGLAGGPYF	TGTGCCAGCAGCGCTGGACTAGCGGGAGGGCCATATTTT
.	TRBV6-1	TRBJ2-1	.	CASSPSPLQFF	TGTGCCAGCAGCCCCAGTCCTTTGCAGTTCTTC
few	TRBV30	TRBJ1-1	.	CAWSVRQGVAEAFF	TGTGCCTGGAGTGTACGGCAGGGAGTCGCTGAAGCTTTCTTT
.	TRBV7-6	TRBJ2-7	.	CASSLTTAGSSYEQYF	TGTGCCAGCAGCCTAACCACGGCAGGGAGCTCCTACGAGCAGTACTTC
few	TRBV4-3	TRBJ2-5	.	CASSQAAEGVVETQYF	TGCGCCAGCAGCCAAGCCGCGGAGGGGGTAGTGGAGACCCAGTACTTC
.	TRBV9	TRBJ1-2	.	CASSVGENYGYTF	TGTGCCAGCAGCGTAGGGGAGAACTATGGCTACACCTTC
.	TRBV14	TRBJ2-7	.	CASSYAVGEQYF	TGTGCCAGCAGCTACGCGGTAGGCGAGCAGTACTTC
.	TRBV5-6	TRBJ1-1	.	CASSLPGAEAFF	TGTGCCAGCAGCTTGCCCGGGGCTGAAGCTTTCTTT
.	TRBV7-2	TRBJ2-5	.	CASSLGSQGTQYF	TGTGCCAGCAGCTTAGGTAGTCAGGGGACCCAGTACTTC
.	TRBV19	TRBJ1-1	.	CASSMSSWGVGNTEAFF	TGTGCCAGTAGTATGTCATCGTGGGGAGTCGGTAACACTGAAGCTTTCTTT
.	TRBV28	TRBJ2-7	TRBD1	CASSSPGTGSYEQYF	TGTGCCAGCAGTTCCCCCGGGACAGGGTCCTACGAGCAGTACTTC
.	TRBV27	TRBJ2-7	TRBD2	CASSLGAGLATYEQYF	TGTGCCAGCAGTTTAGGGGCGGGACTAGCCACCTACGAGCAGTACTTC
few	TRBV19	TRBJ2-3	.	CASSISAVFTDTQYF	TGTGCCAGTAGTATCTCCGCGGTTTTCACAGATACGCAGTATTTT
.	TRBV2	TRBJ2-3	TRBD2	CASIGLAGVNTQYF	TGTGCCAGCATAGGACTAGCGGGAGTAAATACGCAGTATTTT
once	TRBV28	TRBJ1-5	.	CASSLQSSQPQHF	TGTGCCAGCAGTTTACAGTCGTCTCAGCCCCAGCATTTT
.	TRBV11-3	TRBJ2-1	.	CASSLDPGFDEQFF	TGTGCCAGCAGCTTAGATCCGGGGTTCGATGAGCAGTTCTTC
.	TRBV5-6	TRBJ1-1	.	CASTTNDAGSEAFF	TGTGCCAGCACCACGAACGACGCGGGAAGTGAAGCTTTCTTT
.	TRBV2	TRBJ2-7	.	CASSEVGIAYEQYF	TGTGCCAGCAGTGAAGTGGGGATCGCCTACGAGCAGTACTTC
.	TRBV29-1	TRBJ1-2	.	CSNPGARATGYTF	TGCAGCAACCCCGGGGCCAGGGCTACGGGCTACACCTTC
.	TRBV19	TRBJ2-7	TRBD2	CASSIGTSGTEQYF	TGTGCCAGTAGTATAGGGACTAGCGGGACTGAGCAGTACTTC
.	TRBV4-1	TRBJ2-7	.	CASSGRQARGYEQYF	TGCGCCAGCAGCGGACGACAGGCTCGTGGGTACGAGCAGTACTTC
.	TRBV10-3	TRBJ2-7	.	CAISREADELHYEQYF	TGTGCCATCAGCCGCGAAGCGGACGAACTCCACTACGAGCAGTACTTC
.	TRBV27	TRBJ2-7	TRBD2	CASSESLAGSYEQYF	TGTGCCAGCAGCGAAAGCCTAGCGGGCTCCTACGAGCAGTACTTC
.	TRBV6-6	TRBJ2-7	.	CASSPARSSYEQYF	TGTGCCAGCAGCCCCGCGCGGAGCTCCTACGAGCAGTACTTC
.	TRBV27	TRBJ2-1	.	CASSLSKSNEQFF	TGTGCCAGCAGTTTATCGAAGTCAAATGAGCAGTTCTTC
.	TRBV7-2	TRBJ2-3	TRBD2	CASSGRTSGSFADTQYF	TGTGCCAGCAGCGGGCGGACTAGCGGGAGCTTCGCAGATACGCAGTATTTT
.	TRBV5-1	TRBJ2-3	TRBD2	CASSWTLADTQYF	TGCGCCAGCAGCTGGACACTAGCGGATACGCAGTATTTT